The T cell receptor (beta chain) described here comes from a study of neurological immune-mediated disorders. This clonotype was picked up many times. The antigen remains unidentified. As for the cDNA, it was generated by 5'RACE with 10-nucleotide random UMIs. TCRdb reanalysed the 5' RACE reads using MiXCR and keeps one entry per CDR3 protein. The data show tens of thousands of distinct CDR3 sequences, with less than 5.5% seen just once and less than 7.5% held by the top ten. General study findings and limits: In HTLV-1-associated myelopathy, TCR clonal expansion was greatest, and in multiple sclerosis it was least, below healthy controls. The multiple sclerosis repertoire cluster had no clinical or MRI feature associated with it.

Unsorted libraries were derived from 2 million PBMCs stored at -80 C. Per germline, CDR1 SQVTM and CDR2 ANQGSEA. This CDR3 has 14 amino acids. Trimming cost V 4 bases and J 8 bases; bases outside gene matches: 10. This TCR was recovered from a man aged 18-30 years with multiple sclerosis. The chain has TRBV29-1 and TRBJ2-1; the match to TRBD2 covers 8 bases. The sample taken for sequencing was PBMCs. The CDR3, as DNA: TGCAGCGTTGGTGGAGCGGGAGAGGGTGATGAGCAGTTCTTC. Its translation: CSVGGAGEGDEQFF.